This passage covers 18 T cell receptor beta chains from one sample sequenced in a study of cytomegalovirus exposure and HLA in healthy donors (dated by TCRdb to about 2017). The library relied on the immunoSEQ multiplex PCR assay. The table comes from immuneACCESS by way of TCRdb, which keeps in-frame sequences with V and J called. Part of the clones is missing from these tables; in studies checked, under half for an unresolved V gene and the rest for unknown reasons. This sample comprises over 200,000 clones, around nine tenths of them detected only once. Of the sample, 2% to 2.5% is held by the ten largest clones. The sample was PBMCs. The receptor source for this set is a young woman in good health and CMV-seropositive.

The chain combines TRBV14 with TRBJ2-7; a weak D match, TRBD1 (7 bases). The germline V gene has CDR1 SGHDN and CDR2 FVKESK. Trimming removed 6 bases at V and 7 bases at J, with 16 bases between. This CDR3 is 13 amino acids long. Here the CDR3 DNA reads TGTGCCAGCAGAGGAGGGGGCTCAGAGGAGCAGTACTTC. Protein sequence: CASRGGGSEEQYF.

This CDR3 reads CATSPTTLAWNEQFF. The CDR3 region has the DNA TGTGCCACCAGCCCGACGACGCTAGCTTGGAATGAGCAGTTCTTC. The genes are TRBV15 and TRBJ2-1, with D possibly TRBD2 on 5 matching bases. V lost 5 bases to trimming and J lost 7 bases, with 18 bases between them. The CDR3 loop spans 15 amino acids. From germline, CDR1 is LNHNV and CDR2 YYDKDF (reference sequence).

This rearrangement joins TRBV27 to TRBJ2-7, with D perhaps matching TRBD1 (5 bases). Germline CDR1 is MNHEY and CDR2 is SMNVEV (reference sequence). The CDR3 spans 15 residues. With 2 bases removed from V and 2 bases from J, the gap between germline ends came to 13 bases. The CDR3 DNA follows: TGTGCCAGCAGTTTAGTGGGGCATCTTGCCTACGAGCAGTACTTC. Residues: CASSLVGHLAYEQYF.

The chain carries TRBV5-1 and TRBJ2-7, with no clear D. The CDR3 has 13 amino acids. Germline V gene sequence: CDR1 SGHRS, CDR2 YFSETQ. The V and J ends lost 4 bases and 5 bases respectively, with 13 bases between them. DNA for the CDR3: TGCGCCAGCAGCCAAACGTACCGGGACGAGCAGTACTTC. This encodes CASSQTYRDEQYF. Complete variable domain (other parts from reference TRBV5-1 and TRBJ2-7): KAGVTQTPRYLIKTRGQQVTLSCSPISGHRSVSWYQQTPGQGLQFLFEYFSETQRNKGNFPGRFSGRQFSNSRSEMNVSTLELGDSALYLCASSQTYRDEQYFGPGTRLTVT.

The chain links TRBV19 to TRBJ2-7; 9 bases are a match to TRBD1. The germline CDR1 and CDR2 sequences are LNHDA and SQIVND (reference sequence). This CDR3 has 14 amino acids. V gave up 4 bases and J gave up 2 bases; unmatched junction bases: 3. This CDR3 reads CASSNRDRAYEQYF. Written as DNA, the CDR3 is TGTGCCAGTAGTAACCGGGACAGGGCCTACGAGCAGTACTTC.

The V gene is TRBV30, the J gene TRBJ1-4; D ambiguous. CDR3 size: 14 residues. Trimming took off 4 bases at V and 0 bases at J, with 9 bases between the two ends. Germline V gives CDR1 GTSNPN, CDR2 SVGIG (reference sequence). The CDR3 DNA reads as TGTGCCTGGAATGCAGATACAACTAATGAAAAACTGTTTTTT. Encoded protein: CAWNADTTNEKLFF.

The rearrangement links TRBV28 to TRBJ1-5; TRBD1 matches 8 bases. The V gene end was trimmed by 2 bases and the J gene end by 9 bases; junction bases not matched to a gene: 6. The CDR3 is made up of 14 amino acids. Germline V gene lookup returns CDR1 MDHEN and CDR2 SYDVKM. The chain's CDR3 is CASSLQGARGPQHF. Written as DNA, the CDR3 is TGTGCCAGCAGTTTACAGGGGGCCCGAGGGCCCCAGCATTTT.

The rearrangement uses TRBV18 and TRBJ2-1; 10 bases align to TRBD1. Trimming removed 3 bases from V and 6 bases from J; junction bases left unmatched: 5. The CDR3 covers 15 residues. Germline V gene sequence: CDR1 KGHSH, CDR2 LQKENI. CDR3 region: CASSPGTGALNEQFF. Written as DNA, the CDR3 is TGTGCCAGCTCACCGGGGACAGGGGCCCTCAATGAGCAGTTCTTC.

The genes are TRBV9 and TRBJ2-1, with unresolved D. From germline, CDR1 is SGDLS and CDR2 YYNGEE. Trimming took 0 bases from V and 0 from J, leaving 7 bases between them. This CDR3 has 15 amino acids. The CDR3, as DNA: TGTGCCAGCAGCGTAGGAACAAGCTCCTACAATGAGCAGTTCTTC. It is translated as CASSVGTSSYNEQFF.

The rearrangement uses TRBV6-5 and TRBJ1-2; 8 positions agree with TRBD1. The junction had 5 bases not matched to a gene; V was cut back by 5 bases and J by 6 bases. There are 13 residues in the CDR3. Germline CDR1 MNHEY, CDR2 SVGAGI. The CDR3 reads CASSLGQGNGYTF. DNA for the CDR3: TGTGCCAGCAGTCTCGGACAGGGCAATGGCTACACCTTC.

This rearrangement joins TRBV7-8 to TRBJ2-6, with D tentatively TRBD1 (5 bases). The V and J ends lost 1 base and 2 bases respectively, with 15 bases between them. CDR3 length: 18 residues. CDR1 SGHVS and CDR2 FQNEAQ come from the germline V gene. The CDR3 spells CASSLVAGMGPGANVLTF. For the CDR3, the DNA is TGTGCCAGCAGCTTAGTAGCAGGGATGGGGCCTGGGGCCAACGTCCTGACTTTC.

To note about this clone: The junction departs from germline at one end; a sequencing error may be responsible. The chain combines TRBV27 with TRBJ1-5; 8 nucleotides line up with TRBD1. Germline values: CDR1 MNHEY, CDR2 SMNVEV (reference sequence). There are 15 residues in the CDR3. The CDR3 loop is CASSFTPGGNQPQHF. For the CDR3, the DNA is TGTGCCAGCAGTTTCACCCCAGGGGGCAACCAGCCCCAGCATTTT.

The chain uses TRBV28 and TRBJ2-7; possibly TRBD2 for D (5 bases). CDR3 length equals 15 residues. Trimming took off 3 bases at V and 1 base at J, with 13 bases between the two ends. CDR1 and CDR2 (germline): MDHEN, SYDVKM. This chain's CDR3 is CASSFRFEGSYEQYF. DNA for the CDR3: TGTGCCAGCAGTTTTCGATTCGAGGGTTCCTACGAGCAGTACTTC. Full variable domain (missing parts from reference TRBV28 and TRBJ2-7): DVKVTQSSRYLVKRTGEKVFLECVQDMDHENMFWYRQDPGLGLRLIYFSYDVKMKEKGDIPEGYSVSREKKERFSLILESASTNQTSMYLCASSFRFEGSYEQYFGPGTRLTVT.

The rearrangement joins TRBV29-1 to TRBJ2-2; D is possibly TRBD1 (5 bases). Trimming pared 0 bases from V and 4 bases from J, leaving 9 bases between. CDR3 length: 14 amino acids. CDR1 SQVTM and CDR2 ANQGSEA come from the germline V gene. CDR3 nucleotide sequence: TGCAGCGTTGAAGATGAAGGGGTCACCGGGGAGCTGTTTTTT. Protein: CSVEDEGVTGELFF.

This clone was detected only once. The V call is TRBV29-1, the J call TRBJ1-1; 7 bases fit TRBD1. In germline, CDR1 is SQVTM, CDR2 ANQGSEA. Losses at the gene ends were 2 bases for V and 3 bases for J; bases not matched to a gene: 6. The CDR3 is made up of 14 amino acids. DNA for the CDR3: TGCAGCGTTGAAAACAAGGGGGCTTACACTGAAGCTTTCTTT. Its protein is CSVENKGAYTEAFF.

This clone was observed a few times. The gene calls are TRBV6-5 and TRBJ1-2; D is perhaps TRBD1 (5 bases). The V gene's germline CDR1 is MNHEY and CDR2 SVGAGI. Deletions cut 6 bases from V and 3 bases from J, with 14 bases between. The CDR3 contains 14 residues. In DNA form, the CDR3 reads TGTGCCAGCAGCCGCGCGCCGACAGACTATGGCTACACCTTC. This codes for CASSRAPTDYGYTF.

V and J are TRBV20-1 and TRBJ1-1, with D possibly being TRBD1 (6 bases). V lost 7 bases and J 4 bases, leaving 10 bases between the germline ends. The length of the CDR3 is 11 residues. Per the germline V gene, CDR1 is DFQATT and CDR2 is SNEGSKA (reference sequence). CDR3 residues: CSVGALTEAFF. The DNA of the CDR3 is TGCAGTGTGGGGGCCCTCACTGAAGCTTTCTTT.

Concerning this clone itself: The junction shows a germline mismatch at one end, possibly a read error. The identical CDR3 is also encoded by other nucleotide sequences in the sample. This chain joins TRBV27 and TRBJ1-2, with D unresolved. CDR1 is MNHEY and CDR2 is SMNVEV in the germline V gene (reference sequence). CDR3 length equals 15 residues. The CDR3 loop is CASSLRSDYGYGYTF. The DNA for the CDR3 is TGTGCCAGTAGTTTGAGGTCCGATTATGGATATGGCTACACCTTC.